These 21 T cell receptor beta chains share one sample of origin, sequenced in a study of T and B cells in COVID-19 patients. Blood genomic DNA input for TRB amplification was roughly 220-500 ng. TRB rearrangements were amplified by multiplex PCR with BIOMED2 TRB-A/B primers. TCRdb processed the multiplex PCR reads anew with MiXCR; each CDR3 protein has one entry. The data hold some 17,000 distinct CDR3 sequences, with around a quarter observed a single time. Sequencing used blood. These receptors all stem from a human donor who had recovered from COVID-19.

This clonotype was recorded a few times. CDR3 coding DNA: TGTGCCAGCAGTGCGGGACTAGGTACCTACGAGCAGTACTTC. Translation gives CASSAGLGTYEQYF. This chain joins TRBV12-3 or TRBV12-4 and TRBJ2-7; 8 bases line up with TRBD2. V dropped 5 bases and J dropped 2; count of bases not matched to a gene: 5. The CDR3 is made up of 14 amino acids.

The rearrangement links TRBV6-5 to TRBJ2-7; weak D call: TRBD2 (7 bases). This CDR3 contains 14 residues. V lost 2 bases, J lost 1 base, and 9 bases lay in between. Germline V gives CDR1 MNHEY, CDR2 SVGAGI. The CDR3: CASSYEGGSYEQYF. DNA of the CDR3: TGTGCCAGCAGTTACGAGGGGGGGTCCTACGAGCAGTACTTC.

By share of the sample, this clonotype is medium-sized. This chain uses TRBV6-5 with TRBJ1-5, with 8 bases that match TRBD1. This CDR3 region has 13 residues. J gave up 7 bases and V 6 bases, and 5 bases lay outside the gene matches. Germline V lookup: CDR1 MNHEY, CDR2 SVGAGI. The CDR3 bases are TGTGCCAGCAGCAGGGGGCGGAGGCAGCCCCAGCATTTT. Translation: CASSRGRRQPQHF.

The chain couples TRBV6-5 to TRBJ2-7, with 9 nucleotides matching TRBD1. CDR3 size: 19 residues. V trimming: 0 bases; J trimming: 0 bases; junction bases outside the gene matches: 12. Per germline, CDR1 MNHEY and CDR2 SVGAGI. CDR3 region: CASSYSRMTGQGSSYEQYF. The CDR3 nucleotides read TGTGCCAGCAGTTACTCGAGAATGACGGGACAGGGAAGCTCCTACGAGCAGTACTTC.

This clonotype was found a few times. V usage is TRBV6-1 and J usage is TRBJ2-7, with D tentatively TRBD1 (5 bases). V was trimmed by 7 bases and J by 5 bases, leaving 24 bases between them. The length of the CDR3 is 16 residues. Per the germline V gene, CDR1 is MNHNS and CDR2 is SASEGT. CDR3 region: CASIRTRQTVVHEQYF. In nucleotides, the CDR3 is TGTGCCAGCATTCGAACGAGACAGACAGTAGTCCACGAGCAGTACTTC.

The V gene is TRBV5-1, the J gene TRBJ2-7; D unresolved. This CDR3 is 12 amino acids long. Trimming stripped 5 bases from V and 3 bases from J, with 9 bases between. Per the germline V gene, CDR1 is SGHRS and CDR2 is YFSETQ. The chain's CDR3 is CASSTDRYEQYF. CDR3 sequence (DNA): TGCGCCAGCAGTACTGACCGCTACGAGCAGTACTTC.

This clonotype was detected many times. The rearrangement uses TRBV27 and TRBJ2-7; 12 bases line up with TRBD1. Germline assignment: CDR1 MNHEY and CDR2 SMNVEV (reference sequence). The CDR3 runs to 15 residues. V was clipped by 4 bases and J by 7 bases; unmatched bases: 8. The CDR3 DNA sequence: TGTGCCAGCAGTTACGACCGGGACAGGGGGCGTGAGCAGTACTTC. As protein: CASSYDRDRGREQYF.

This chain joins TRBV24-1 and TRBJ2-5; D may be TRBD1 or TRBD2 (5 bases each). CDR1 is KGHDR and CDR2 is SFDVKD in the germline V gene. CDR3 size: 15 residues. The ends were cut back, 4 bases at V and 4 bases at J, with 15 bases in the middle. The CDR3 spells CATSDPGPSGETQYF. The CDR3, as DNA: TGTGCCACCAGTGACCCGGGACCCTCCGGAGAGACCCAGTACTTC.

This chain connects TRBV11-2 to TRBJ2-3, with 7 bases lining up with TRBD2. This CDR3 comprises 17 residues. Per the germline V gene, CDR1 is SGHAT and CDR2 is FQNNGV. V lost 5 bases and J lost 2; bases outside the gene matches: 13. The CDR3 region is CASSPAGVVGLTDTQYF. In DNA, the CDR3 is TGTGCCAGCAGCCCGGCGGGGGTGGTGGGGCTCACAGATACGCAGTATTTT.

V gene TRBV27 combines with J gene TRBJ2-1; TRBD2 matches 16 bases. The CDR3 loop spans 16 amino acids. J was trimmed by 10 bases and V by 5 bases; bases with no gene match: 8. Germline loops: CDR1 MNHEY, CDR2 SMNVEV (reference sequence). CDR3 region: CASSGTSGRAKGEQFF. CDR3 nucleotides: TGTGCCAGCAGTGGGACTAGCGGGAGGGCCAAGGGGGAGCAGTTCTTC.

The chain joins TRBV27 to TRBJ2-7; D remains ambiguous. V was pared by 5 bases and J by 3 bases, with 8 bases between. This CDR3 contains 12 residues. Germline values: CDR1 MNHEY, CDR2 SMNVEV (reference sequence). The CDR3 DNA is TGTGCCAGCAGTCCCCGTCACTACGAGCAGTACTTC. Its protein is CASSPRHYEQYF.

This clonotype was seen many times. V and J are TRBV27 and TRBJ1-3, with no clear D. The CDR3 runs to 15 residues. Germline CDR1 is MNHEY and CDR2 is SMNVEV (reference sequence). Trimming stripped 5 bases from V and 0 bases from J, with 11 bases between. CDR3 coding DNA: TGTGCCAGCAGTCCAACAGCGACCTCTGGAAACACCATATATTTT. Amino acid sequence: CASSPTATSGNTIYF.

The chain couples TRBV30 to TRBJ1-5; no firm D call. CDR1 and CDR2 from the germline V gene are GTSNPN and SVGIG (reference sequence). The CDR3 runs 14 residues. V dropped 4 bases and J dropped 0 bases, with 10 bases sitting between them. The CDR3 sequence is CAWTPGDSNQPQHF. The CDR3 bases are TGTGCCTGGACCCCCGGAGATAGCAATCAGCCCCAGCATTTT.

The chain couples TRBV5-1 to TRBJ1-1; D may be TRBD1 (6 bases). Germline-derived CDR1 and CDR2 are SGHRS and YFSETQ. The CDR3 has 15 amino acids. V dropped 4 bases and J dropped 3 bases, with 16 bases sitting between them. CDR3 DNA: TGCGCCAGCAGCCGAGGAAGGGGGGCTCACACTGAAGCTTTCTTT. It is translated as CASSRGRGAHTEAFF. Complete variable domain (other parts from reference TRBV5-1 and TRBJ1-1): KAGVTQTPRYLIKTRGQQVTLSCSPISGHRSVSWYQQTPGQGLQFLFEYFSETQRNKGNFPGRFSGRQFSNSRSEMNVSTLELGDSALYLCASSRGRGAHTEAFFGQGTRLTVV.

This clonotype is a singleton in its sample. The chain recombines TRBV7-9 with TRBJ2-7; D call uncertain. The CDR3 contains 12 residues. Trimming removed 1 base from V and 3 bases from J, with 4 bases in between. In germline, CDR1 is SEHNR, CDR2 FQNEAQ (reference sequence). In nucleotides, the CDR3 is TGTGCCAGCAGCTTAGAGGTCTACGAGCAGTACTTC. This encodes CASSLEVYEQYF.

The sample holds many counts of this clonotype. J is TRBJ1-4 and V is TRBV19, with 7 bases that match TRBD1. The CDR3 sequence is 14 residues long. V lost 4 bases and J lost 3; bases outside the gene matches: 2. Per germline, CDR1 LNHDA and CDR2 SQIVND (reference sequence). CDR3 nucleotide sequence: TGTGCCAGTAGTAGACAGGGCCCTAATGAAAAACTGTTTTTT. Protein product: CASSRQGPNEKLFF.

This clonotype is classed as medium-sized. The V and J genes are TRBV19 and TRBJ2-7; D may be TRBD2 (5 bases). Germline values: CDR1 LNHDA, CDR2 SQIVND (reference sequence). The V and J ends lost 5 bases and 0 bases respectively, with 11 bases between them. The CDR3 has 14 residues. CDR3 amino acids: CASSSAGYSYEQYF. The CDR3 DNA is TGTGCCAGTAGTTCGGCGGGCTACTCCTACGAGCAGTACTTC.

This clonotype has a handful of counts. The chain employs TRBV6-5 and TRBJ2-4; D gene unclear. The CDR3 has 16 amino acids. The germline gives CDR1 MNHEY, CDR2 SVGAGI. Trimming shortened V by 6 bases and J by 1 base, and 16 bases separated the two germline ends. The CDR3 protein is CASSHRLGPAKNIQYF. The CDR3 bases are TGTGCCAGCAGCCACCGACTCGGCCCGGCCAAAAACATTCAGTACTTC.

A note on this clonotype: At one end the junction does not follow the germline gene, possibly because of a read error. The chain combines TRBV13 with TRBJ1-2, with a weak D call TRBD1 (6 bases). This CDR3 has 14 residues. Germline V gene data show CDR1 as PRHDT and CDR2 as FYEKMQ (reference sequence). As DNA, the CDR3 is TGTGCCAGAAGCTTAGGGGGGCTGGACTATGGCTACACCTTC. Its translation is CARSLGGLDYGYTF.

The chain has TRBV6-5 and TRBJ1-5; a possible D gene is TRBD1 (5 bases). Germline V gene data show CDR1 as MNHEY and CDR2 as SVGAGI. CDR3 length: 17 residues. Trimming left V 5 bases short and J 1 base short, with 18 bases between. DNA of the CDR3: TGTGCCAGCAGTCGACTCGGGACCGGACGAAGCAATCAGCCCCAGCATTTT. Amino acid sequence: CASSRLGTGRSNQPQHF.

The sample holds many counts of this clonotype. J is TRBJ2-3 and V is TRBV6-2 or TRBV6-3, with 9 bases lining up with TRBD2. There are 14 residues in the CDR3. Looked up from germline, CDR1 is MNHEY and CDR2 is SVGEGT. Germline trimming cut 8 bases from V and 6 bases from J; bases unmatched to any gene: 9. The CDR3 DNA reads TGTGCCAGCTCCCCTAGCGGGAAGGGTGATACGCAGTATTTT. It encodes CASSPSGKGDTQYF.